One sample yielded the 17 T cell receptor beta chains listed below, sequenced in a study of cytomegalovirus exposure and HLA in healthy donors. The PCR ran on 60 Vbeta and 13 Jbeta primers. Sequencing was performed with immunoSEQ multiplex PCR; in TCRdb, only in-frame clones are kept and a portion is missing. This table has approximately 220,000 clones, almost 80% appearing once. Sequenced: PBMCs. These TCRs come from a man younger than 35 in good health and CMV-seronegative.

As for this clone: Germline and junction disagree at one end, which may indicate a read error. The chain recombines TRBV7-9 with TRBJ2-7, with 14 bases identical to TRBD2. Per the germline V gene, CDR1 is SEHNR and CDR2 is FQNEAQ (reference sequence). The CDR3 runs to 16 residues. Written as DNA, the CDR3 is TGTTCCAGCAGCGACGACGGACTAGCGGGAGGCTACGAGCAGTACTTC. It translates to CSSSDDGLAGGYEQYF.

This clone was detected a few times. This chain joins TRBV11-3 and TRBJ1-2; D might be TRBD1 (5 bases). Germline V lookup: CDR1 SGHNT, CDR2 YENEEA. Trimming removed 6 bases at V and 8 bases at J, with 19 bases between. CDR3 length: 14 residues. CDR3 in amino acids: CASSRQSSDSGYTF. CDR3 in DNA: TGTGCCAGCAGTCGACAGTCCTCTGACAGCGGCTACACCTTC.

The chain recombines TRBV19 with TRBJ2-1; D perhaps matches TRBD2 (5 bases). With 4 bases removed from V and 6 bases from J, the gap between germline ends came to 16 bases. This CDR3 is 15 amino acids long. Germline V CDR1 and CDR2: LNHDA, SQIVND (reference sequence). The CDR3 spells CASSRKSGGLNEQFF. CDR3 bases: TGTGCCAGTAGTAGGAAGTCCGGAGGTCTCAATGAGCAGTTCTTC.

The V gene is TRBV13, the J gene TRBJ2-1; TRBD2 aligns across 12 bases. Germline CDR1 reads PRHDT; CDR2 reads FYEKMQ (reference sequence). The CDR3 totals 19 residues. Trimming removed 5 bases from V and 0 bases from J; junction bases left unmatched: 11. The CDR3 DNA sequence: TGTGCCAGCAGCCCTACTAGCGGGAGGATGGGGAGCTCCTACAATGAGCAGTTCTTC. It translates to CASSPTSGRMGSSYNEQFF.

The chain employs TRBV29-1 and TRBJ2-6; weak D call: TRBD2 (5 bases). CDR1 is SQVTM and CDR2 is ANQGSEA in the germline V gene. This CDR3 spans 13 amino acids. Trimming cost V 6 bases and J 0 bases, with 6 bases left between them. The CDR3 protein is CSVGSSGANVLTF. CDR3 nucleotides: TGCAGCGTAGGGAGCTCTGGGGCCAACGTCCTGACTTTC.

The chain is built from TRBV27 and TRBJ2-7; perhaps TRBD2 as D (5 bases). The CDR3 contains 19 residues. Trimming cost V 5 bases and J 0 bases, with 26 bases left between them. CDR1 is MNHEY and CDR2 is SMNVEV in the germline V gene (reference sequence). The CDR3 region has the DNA TGTGCCAGCAGTCCTTCCGGGATCGGGCGCCAGCGGAGCTCCTACGAGCAGTACTTC. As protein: CASSPSGIGRQRSSYEQYF.

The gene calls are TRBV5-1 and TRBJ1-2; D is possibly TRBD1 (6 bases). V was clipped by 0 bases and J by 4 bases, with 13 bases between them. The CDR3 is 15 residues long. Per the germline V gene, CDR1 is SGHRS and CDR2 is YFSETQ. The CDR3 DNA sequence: TGCGCCAGCAGCTTGGCGACAGGTACTCCCTATGGCTACACCTTC. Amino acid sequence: CASSLATGTPYGYTF.

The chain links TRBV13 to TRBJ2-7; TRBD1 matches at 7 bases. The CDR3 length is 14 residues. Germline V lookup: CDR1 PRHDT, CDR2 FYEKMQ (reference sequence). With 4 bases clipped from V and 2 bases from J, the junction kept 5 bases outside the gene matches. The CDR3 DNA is TGTGCCAGCAGCTACTCCGGACAGGCCTACGAGCAGTACTTC. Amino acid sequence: CASSYSGQAYEQYF.

This CDR3 is CASSPADGGEQYF. For the CDR3, the DNA is TGTGCCAGCTCACCCGCAGATGGCGGGGAGCAGTACTTC. The chain employs TRBV18 and TRBJ2-7; D may be TRBD2 (5 bases). Trimming took off 3 bases at V and 7 bases at J, with 13 bases between the two ends. CDR1 and CDR2 (germline): KGHSH, LQKENI. This CDR3 region has 13 residues. The whole variable domain, remainder taken from reference TRBV18 and TRBJ2-7, is NAGVMQNPRHLVRRRGQEARLRCSPMKGHSHVYWYRQLPEEGLKFMVYLQKENIIDESGMPKERFSAEFPKEGPSILRIQQVVRGDSAAYFCASSPADGGEQYFGPGTRLTVT.

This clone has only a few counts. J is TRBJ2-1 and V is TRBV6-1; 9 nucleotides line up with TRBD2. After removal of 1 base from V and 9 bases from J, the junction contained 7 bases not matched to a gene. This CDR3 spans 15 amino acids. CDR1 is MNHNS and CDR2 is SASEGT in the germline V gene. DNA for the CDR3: TGTGCCAGCAGTGAAGACAGGGGACTAGCTTTTGAGCAGTTCTTC. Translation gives CASSEDRGLAFEQFF.

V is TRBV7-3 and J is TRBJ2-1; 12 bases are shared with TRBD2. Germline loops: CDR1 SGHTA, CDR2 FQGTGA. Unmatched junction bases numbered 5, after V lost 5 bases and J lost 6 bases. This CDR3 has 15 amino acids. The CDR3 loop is CASSILAGGINEQFF. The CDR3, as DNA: TGTGCCAGCAGCATCCTAGCGGGGGGGATCAATGAGCAGTTCTTC.

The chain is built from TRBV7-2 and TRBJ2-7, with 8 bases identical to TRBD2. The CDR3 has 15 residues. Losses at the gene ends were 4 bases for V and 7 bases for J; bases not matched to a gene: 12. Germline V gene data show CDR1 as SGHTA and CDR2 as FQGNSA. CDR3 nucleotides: TGTGCCAGCAGCTGGGTAGCGGGAATGGGGCGGGAGCAGTACTTC. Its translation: CASSWVAGMGREQYF.

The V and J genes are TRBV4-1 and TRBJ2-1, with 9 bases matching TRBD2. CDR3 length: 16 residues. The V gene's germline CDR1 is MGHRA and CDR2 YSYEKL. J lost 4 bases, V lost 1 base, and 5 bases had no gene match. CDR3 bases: TGCGCCAGCAGCCAAGGACCGGGACTAGCTTACAATGAGCAGTTCTTC. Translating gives CASSQGPGLAYNEQFF.

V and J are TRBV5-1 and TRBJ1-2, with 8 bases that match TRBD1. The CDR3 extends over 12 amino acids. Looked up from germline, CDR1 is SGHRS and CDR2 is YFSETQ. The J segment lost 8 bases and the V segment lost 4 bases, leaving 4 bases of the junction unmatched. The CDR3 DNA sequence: TGCGCCAGCAGCACCGCAGGGGGCGGCTACACCTTC. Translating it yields CASSTAGGGYTF.

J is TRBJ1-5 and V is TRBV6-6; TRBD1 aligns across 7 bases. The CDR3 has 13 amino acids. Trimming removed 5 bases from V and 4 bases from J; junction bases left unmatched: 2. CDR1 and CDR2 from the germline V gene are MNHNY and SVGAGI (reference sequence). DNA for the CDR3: TGTGCCAGCAGTAACAGGGGAAATCAGCCCCAGCATTTT. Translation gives CASSNRGNQPQHF.

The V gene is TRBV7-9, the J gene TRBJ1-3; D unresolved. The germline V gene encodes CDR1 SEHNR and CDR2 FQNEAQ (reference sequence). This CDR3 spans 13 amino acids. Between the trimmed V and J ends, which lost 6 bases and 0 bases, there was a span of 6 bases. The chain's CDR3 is CASRRDSGNTIYF. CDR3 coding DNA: TGTGCCAGCAGGCGCGACTCTGGAAACACCATATATTTT. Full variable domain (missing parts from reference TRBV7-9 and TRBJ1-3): DTGVSQNPRHKITKRGQNVTFRCDPISEHNRLYWYRQTLGQGPEFLTYFQNEAQLEKSRLLSDRFSAERPKGSFSTLEIQRTEQGDSAMYLCASRRDSGNTIYFGEGSWLTVV.

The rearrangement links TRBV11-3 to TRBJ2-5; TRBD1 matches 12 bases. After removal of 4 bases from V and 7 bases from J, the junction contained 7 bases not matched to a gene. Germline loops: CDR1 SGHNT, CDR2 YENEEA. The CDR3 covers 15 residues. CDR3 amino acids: CASSSGTGGAGTQYF. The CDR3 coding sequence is TGTGCCAGCAGCTCGGGGACAGGGGGCGCAGGGACCCAGTACTTC. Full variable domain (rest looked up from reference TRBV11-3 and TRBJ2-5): EAGVVQSPRYKIIEKKQPVAFWCNPISGHNTLYWYLQNLGQGPELLIRYENEEAVDDSQLPKDRFSAERLKGVDSTLKIQPAELGDSAVYLCASSSGTGGAGTQYFGPGTRLLVL.